The clone carrying this T cell receptor beta chain was picked up many times. Treatment described: PENTA 11 planned treatment interruption arm or continuous ART arm. The source of the sample is a study of HIV-infected children after antiretroviral therapy interruption. A 3' RACE protocol on RNA, with unique molecular identifiers, produced the TCR library. TCRdb used MiXCR to reprocess the 3' RACE reads, holding one entry per CDR3 protein. This sample has around 41,000 distinct CDR3 sequences; approximately 7% occur once, and the top ten carry just under 1%. Trimming removed 3 bases from V and 3 bases from J, with 14 bases in between. The CDR3 is 15 amino acids. CDR1 and CDR2 from the germline V gene are MNHEY and SMNVEV (reference sequence).

The origin of this receptor is a pool of human donors with HIV. The chain employs TRBV27 and TRBJ1-2; a weak D match, TRBD1 (5 bases). The sequences come from CD45RA+ CD4+ T cells from PBMCs, pooled from several time points, collected from a donor given antiretroviral therapy, either interrupted or continuous. The subset was: naive CD4+ CD45RA+ CD45RO- T cells. In DNA form, the CDR3 reads TGTGCCAGCAGTTTGAACCGGGACCGCTACTATGGCTACACCTTC. It specifies CASSLNRDRYYGYTF.